A single sample gave rise to the 7 T cell receptor beta chains below, sequenced in a study of molecular identifiers for immune sequencing clone quantification. A single record per CDR3 protein comes from TCRdb applying MiXCR to the PCR reads. The sample holds nearly 20,000 distinct CDR3 sequences, 21% seen once. The source material was naive CD8+ T cells from blood, with Jurkat cell RNA spiked in. Subset indicated: FACS-sorted CD8+CD4-CCR7+CD45RA+ naive T cells. These receptors all stem from a human donor in good health. Some libraries in this study had Jurkat cell RNA spiked in.

Regarding this clonotype: Just one base apart from a much larger clone, this may be a read error. The chain carries TRBV28 and TRBJ2-2; no clear D. Germline CDR1 reads MDHEN; CDR2 reads SYDVKM. The CDR3 consists of 13 residues. CDR3 coding DNA: TGTGCCAGCGGTTTCCCCTTTCCCGGGGAGCTGTTTTTT. Amino acids: CASGFPFPGELFF. The variable domain in full, with the rest retrieved from reference TRBV28 and TRBJ2-2, is DVKVTQSSRYLVKRTGEKVFLECVQDMDHENMFWYRQDPGLGLRLIYFSYDVKMKEKGDIPEGYSVSREKKERFSLILESASTNQTSMYLCASGFPFPGELFFGEGSRLTVL.

About this clonotype: This may come from a read error, since a much larger clone is one base off. The genes are TRBV10-3 and TRBJ1-1; a possible D gene is TRBD1 (6 bases). The V gene's germline CDR1 is ENHRY and CDR2 SYGVKD. The V gene lost 11 bases and the J gene lost 4 bases, with 14 bases spanning the gap. The CDR3 sequence is 12 residues long. The CDR3 region is CAGSQGTTEAFF. Written as DNA, the CDR3 is TGTGCCGGATCACAGGGAACCACTGAAGCTTTCTTT.

By proportion, this clonotype is medium-sized (0.01 to 0.1%). The rearrangement links TRBV11-2 to TRBJ2-7, with 8 nucleotides matching TRBD1. Germline loops: CDR1 SGHAT, CDR2 FQNNGV. This CDR3 comprises 15 residues. Unmatched junction bases numbered 5, after V lost 3 bases and J lost 1 base. This chain's CDR3 is CASSFHRDRSYEQYF. DNA for the CDR3: TGTGCCAGCAGCTTTCACCGGGACAGGTCCTACGAGCAGTACTTC.

This clonotype has more than one count but fewer than ten. The chain has TRBV6-5 and TRBJ2-5; 9 positions match TRBD1. After removal of 0 bases from V and 0 bases from J, the junction contained 5 bases not matched to a gene. From germline, CDR1 is MNHEY and CDR2 SVGAGI. The CDR3 contains 17 residues. The CDR3 DNA sequence: TGTGCCAGCAGTTACTCGACTGGACAGGGGTACCAAGAGACCCAGTACTTC. This codes for CASSYSTGQGYQETQYF.

This clonotype is termed medium-sized. CDR3 sequence reads: CASSLDRGLREQYF. CDR3 bases: TGTGCCAGCAGTCTGGACAGGGGGCTAAGGGAGCAGTACTTC. J is TRBJ2-7 and V is TRBV7-8, with 11 bases identical to TRBD1. CDR3 length: 14 residues. Germline CDR1 is SGHVS and CDR2 is FQNEAQ. With V trimmed by 6 bases and J by 7 bases, 8 bases remained unmatched.

In its sample, this clonotype is medium-sized (0.01 to 0.1%). V gene TRBV29-1 combines with J gene TRBJ1-1; D not resolved. This CDR3 is built from 14 residues. Germline V gene lookup returns CDR1 SQVTM and CDR2 ANQGSEA. Trimming left V 3 bases short and J 4 bases short, with 15 bases between. CDR3 residues: CSVERTGFGTEAFF. In DNA, the CDR3 is TGCAGCGTTGAGAGAACGGGGTTCGGCACTGAAGCTTTCTTT.

This clonotype was found many times. The CDR3 reads CASAHRGRGNEQFF. CDR3 DNA sequence: TGTGCCAGCGCCCACAGGGGGCGAGGCAATGAGCAGTTCTTC. The rearrangement uses TRBV28 and TRBJ2-1; TRBD1 matches at 9 bases. Germline V gene data show CDR1 as MDHEN and CDR2 as SYDVKM. The junction had 8 bases not matched to a gene; V was cut back by 8 bases and J by 6 bases. This CDR3 is built from 14 residues.